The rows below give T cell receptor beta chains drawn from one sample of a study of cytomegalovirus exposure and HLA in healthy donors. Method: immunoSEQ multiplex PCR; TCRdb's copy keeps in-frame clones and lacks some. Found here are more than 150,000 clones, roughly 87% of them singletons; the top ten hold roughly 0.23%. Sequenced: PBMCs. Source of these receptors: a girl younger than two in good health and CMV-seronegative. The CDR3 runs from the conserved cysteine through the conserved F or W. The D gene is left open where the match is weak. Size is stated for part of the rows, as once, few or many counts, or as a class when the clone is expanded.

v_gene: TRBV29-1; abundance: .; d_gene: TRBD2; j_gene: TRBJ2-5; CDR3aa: CSVGLAGGQETQYF; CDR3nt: TGCAGCGTTGGGCTAGCGGGGGGGCAAGAGACCCAGTACTTC
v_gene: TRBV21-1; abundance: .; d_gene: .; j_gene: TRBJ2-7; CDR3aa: CASKTISGYTYEQYF; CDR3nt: TGTGCCAGCAAGACTATTAGCGGGTACACCTACGAGCAGTACTTC
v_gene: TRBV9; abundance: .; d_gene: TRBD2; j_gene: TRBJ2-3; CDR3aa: CASSASGGATDTQYF; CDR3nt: TGTGCCAGCAGCGCTAGCGGGGGGGCCACAGATACGCAGTATTTT
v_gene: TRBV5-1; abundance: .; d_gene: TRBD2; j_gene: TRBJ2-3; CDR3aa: CASRTSGGGTDTQYF; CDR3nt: TGCGCCAGCAGAACTAGCGGGGGGGGGACAGATACGCAGTATTTT
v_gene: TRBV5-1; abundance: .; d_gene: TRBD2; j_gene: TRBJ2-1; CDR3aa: CASSTLAGVSNEQFF; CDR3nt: TGCGCCAGCAGCACGTTAGCGGGAGTTTCCAATGAGCAGTTCTTC
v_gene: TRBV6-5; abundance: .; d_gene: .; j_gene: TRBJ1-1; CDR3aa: CASSYVQGRLGEAFF; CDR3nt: TGTGCCAGCAGTTACGTACAGGGTAGGTTGGGTGAAGCTTTCTTT
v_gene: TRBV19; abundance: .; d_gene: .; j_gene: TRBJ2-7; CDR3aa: CASSRTSKPPEQYF; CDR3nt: TGTGCCAGTAGCCGGACTTCAAAACCCCCCGAGCAGTACTTC
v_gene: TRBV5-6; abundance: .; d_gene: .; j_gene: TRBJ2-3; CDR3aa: CASSSNPLSPDTQYF; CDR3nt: TGTGCCAGCAGCTCGAACCCGCTTAGTCCGGATACGCAGTATTTT
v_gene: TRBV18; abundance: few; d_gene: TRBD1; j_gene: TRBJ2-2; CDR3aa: CASSPTDGQGGTGELFF; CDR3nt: TGTGCCAGCTCACCCACTGACGGACAGGGCGGCACCGGGGAGCTGTTTTTT
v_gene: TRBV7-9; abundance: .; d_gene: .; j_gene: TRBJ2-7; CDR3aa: CASSPKDSYEQYF; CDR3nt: TGTGCCAGCAGCCCCAAGGACAGCTACGAGCAGTACTTC
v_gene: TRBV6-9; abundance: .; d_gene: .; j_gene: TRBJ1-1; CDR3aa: CASSYTEWTSSNTEAFF; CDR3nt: TGTGCCAGCAGTTATACTGAATGGACTAGCTCGAACACTGAAGCTTTCTTT
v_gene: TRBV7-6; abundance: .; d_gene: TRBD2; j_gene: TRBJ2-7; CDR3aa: CASSLRAGDTYEQYF; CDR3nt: TGTGCCAGCAGCTTGAGAGCGGGAGACACCTACGAGCAGTACTTC
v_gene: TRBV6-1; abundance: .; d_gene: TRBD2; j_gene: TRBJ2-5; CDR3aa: CASSVDSGGLRVTQYF; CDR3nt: TGTGCCAGCAGTGTAGATAGCGGGGGGTTGCGAGTGACCCAGTACTTC
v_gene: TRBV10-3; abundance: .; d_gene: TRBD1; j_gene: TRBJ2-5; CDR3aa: CAISRDRDETQYF; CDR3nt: TGTGCCATCAGTAGGGACAGGGATGAGACCCAGTACTTC
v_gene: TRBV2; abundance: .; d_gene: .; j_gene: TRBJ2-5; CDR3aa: CASSEGATQYF; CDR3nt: TGTGCCAGCAGTGAAGGGGCGACCCAGTACTTC
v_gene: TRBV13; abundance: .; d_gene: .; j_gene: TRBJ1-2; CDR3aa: CASSSSMDSISGSGYTF; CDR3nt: TGTGCCAGCAGCTCCAGTATGGACAGTATTAGTGGTAGTGGCTACACCTTC
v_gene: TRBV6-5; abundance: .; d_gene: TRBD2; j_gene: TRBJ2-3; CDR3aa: CAIAGGQTDTQYF; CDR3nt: TGTGCCATCGCGGGGGGGCAGACAGATACGCAGTATTTT
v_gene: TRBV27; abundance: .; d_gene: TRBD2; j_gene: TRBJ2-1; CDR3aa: CASSTHQIAGSSNEQFF; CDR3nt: TGTGCCAGCAGTACCCACCAAATAGCGGGGAGTTCTAATGAGCAGTTCTTC
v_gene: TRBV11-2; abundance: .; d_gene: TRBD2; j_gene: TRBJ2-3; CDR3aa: CASSLMSGGHTDTQYF; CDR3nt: TGTGCCAGCAGCTTAATGAGCGGGGGACACACAGATACGCAGTATTTT
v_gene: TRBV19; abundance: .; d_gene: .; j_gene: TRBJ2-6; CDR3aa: CASSIGRTAGANVLTF; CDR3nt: TGTGCCAGTAGTATAGGTCGCACTGCTGGGGCCAACGTCCTGACTTTC
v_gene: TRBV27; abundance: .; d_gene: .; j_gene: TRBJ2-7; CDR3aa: CASSLPGSREQYF; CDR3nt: TGTGCCAGCAGTTTACCCGGGTCGAGGGAGCAGTACTTC
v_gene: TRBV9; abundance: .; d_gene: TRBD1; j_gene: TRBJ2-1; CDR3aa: CASSPGGNEQFF; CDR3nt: TGTGCCAGCAGCCCAGGGGGAAACGAGCAGTTCTTC
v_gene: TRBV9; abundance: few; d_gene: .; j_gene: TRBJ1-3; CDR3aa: CASSVQGNTIYF; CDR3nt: TGTGCCAGCAGCGTCCAGGGAAACACCATATATTTT
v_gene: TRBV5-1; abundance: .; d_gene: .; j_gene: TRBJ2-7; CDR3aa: CASSLIQGEVGEQYF; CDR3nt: TGCGCCAGCAGCTTGATCCAAGGGGAAGTTGGGGAGCAGTACTTC
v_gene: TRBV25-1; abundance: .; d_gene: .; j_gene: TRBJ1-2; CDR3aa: CASSGEGEDYGYTF; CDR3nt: TGTGCCAGCAGTGGAGAGGGGGAAGACTATGGCTACACCTTC